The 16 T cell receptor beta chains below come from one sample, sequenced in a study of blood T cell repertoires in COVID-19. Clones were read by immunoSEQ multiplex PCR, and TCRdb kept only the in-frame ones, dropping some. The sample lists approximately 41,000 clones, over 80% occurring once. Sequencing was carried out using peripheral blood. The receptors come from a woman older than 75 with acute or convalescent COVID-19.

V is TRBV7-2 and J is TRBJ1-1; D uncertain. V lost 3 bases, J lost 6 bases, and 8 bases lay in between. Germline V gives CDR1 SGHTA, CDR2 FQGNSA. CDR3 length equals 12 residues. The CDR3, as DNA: TGTGCCAGCAGCTTGGGTGAGGCTGAAGCTTTCTTT. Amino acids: CASSLGEAEAFF.

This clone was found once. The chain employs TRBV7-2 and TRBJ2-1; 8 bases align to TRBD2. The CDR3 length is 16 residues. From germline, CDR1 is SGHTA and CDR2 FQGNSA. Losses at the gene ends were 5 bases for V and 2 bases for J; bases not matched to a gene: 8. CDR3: CASSRLGGGTYNEQFF. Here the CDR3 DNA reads TGTGCCAGCAGCCGCTTAGGCGGGGGGACCTACAATGAGCAGTTCTTC.

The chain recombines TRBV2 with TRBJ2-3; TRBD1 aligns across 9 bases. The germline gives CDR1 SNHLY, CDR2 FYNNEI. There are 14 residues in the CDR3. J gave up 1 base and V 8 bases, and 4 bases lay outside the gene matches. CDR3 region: CASRRDRGTDTQYF. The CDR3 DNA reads TGTGCCAGCCGGCGGGACAGGGGCACAGATACGCAGTATTTT.

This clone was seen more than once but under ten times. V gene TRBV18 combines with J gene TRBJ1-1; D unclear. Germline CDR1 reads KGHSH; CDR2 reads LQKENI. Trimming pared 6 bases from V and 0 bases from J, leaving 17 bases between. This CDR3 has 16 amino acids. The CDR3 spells CASSPDFIGLNTEAFF. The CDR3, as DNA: TGTGCCAGCTCCCCGGACTTCATTGGCCTGAACACTGAAGCTTTCTTT.

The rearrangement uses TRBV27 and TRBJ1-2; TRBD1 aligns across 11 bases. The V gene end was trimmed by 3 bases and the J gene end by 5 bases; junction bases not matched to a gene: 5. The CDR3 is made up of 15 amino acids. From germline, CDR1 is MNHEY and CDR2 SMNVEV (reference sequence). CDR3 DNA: TGTGCCAGCAGTTTCTTAGGACAGGGGGCTTATGGCTACACCTTC. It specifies CASSFLGQGAYGYTF.

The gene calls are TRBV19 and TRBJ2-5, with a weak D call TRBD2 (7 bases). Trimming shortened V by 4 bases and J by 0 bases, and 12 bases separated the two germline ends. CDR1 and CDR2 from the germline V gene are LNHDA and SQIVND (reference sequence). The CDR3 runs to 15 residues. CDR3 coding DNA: TGTGCCAGTAGTAAGGGGGGGCCGTACCAAGAGACCCAGTACTTC. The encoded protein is CASSKGGPYQETQYF.

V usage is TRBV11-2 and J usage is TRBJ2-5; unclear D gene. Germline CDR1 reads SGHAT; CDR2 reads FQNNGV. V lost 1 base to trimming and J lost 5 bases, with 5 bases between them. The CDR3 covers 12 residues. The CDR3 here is CASSLVMETQYF. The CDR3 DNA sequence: TGTGCCAGCAGCTTAGTAATGGAGACCCAGTACTTC.

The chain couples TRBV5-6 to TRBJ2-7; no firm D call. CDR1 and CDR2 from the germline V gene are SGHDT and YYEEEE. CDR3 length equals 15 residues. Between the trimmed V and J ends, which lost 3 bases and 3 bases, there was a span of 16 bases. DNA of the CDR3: TGTGCCAGCAGCTCGCCTGCCCGGAGAGGCTACGAGCAGTACTTC. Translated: CASSSPARRGYEQYF. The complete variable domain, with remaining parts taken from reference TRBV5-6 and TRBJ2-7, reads DAGVTQSPTHLIKTRGQQVTLRCSPKSGHDTVSWYQQALGQGPQFIFQYYEEEERQRGNFPDRFSGHQFPNYSSELNVNALLLGDSALYLCASSSPARRGYEQYFGPGTRLTVT.

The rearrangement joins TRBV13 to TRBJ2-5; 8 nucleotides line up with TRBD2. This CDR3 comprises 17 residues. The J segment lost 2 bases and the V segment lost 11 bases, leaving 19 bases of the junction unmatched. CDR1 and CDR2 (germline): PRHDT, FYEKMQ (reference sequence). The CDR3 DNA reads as TGTGCCTCCTCGTTTGGCGTACGGGGGGGCCGGCAAGAGACCCAGTACTTC. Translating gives CASSFGVRGGRQETQYF. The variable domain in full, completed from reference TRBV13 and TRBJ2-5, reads AAGVIQSPRHLIKEKRETATLKCYPIPRHDTVYWYQQGPGQDPQFLISFYEKMQSDKGSIPDRFSAQQFSDYHSELNMSSLELGDSALYFCASSFGVRGGRQETQYFGPGTRLLVL.

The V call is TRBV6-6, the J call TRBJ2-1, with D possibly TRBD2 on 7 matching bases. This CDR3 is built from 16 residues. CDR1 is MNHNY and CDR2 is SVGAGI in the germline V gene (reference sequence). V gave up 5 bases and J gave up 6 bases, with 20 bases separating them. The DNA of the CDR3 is TGTGCCAGCAGTCTCTCTGGGGGGGGCGTACTCAATGAGCAGTTCTTC. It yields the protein CASSLSGGGVLNEQFF.

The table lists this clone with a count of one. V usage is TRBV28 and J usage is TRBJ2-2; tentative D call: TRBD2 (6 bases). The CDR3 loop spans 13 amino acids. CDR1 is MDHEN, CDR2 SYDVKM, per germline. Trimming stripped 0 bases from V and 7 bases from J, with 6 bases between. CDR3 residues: CASSLWGGGELFF. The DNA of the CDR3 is TGTGCCAGCAGTTTATGGGGAGGCGGGGAGCTGTTTTTT. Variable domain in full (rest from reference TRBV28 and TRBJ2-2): DVKVTQSSRYLVKRTGEKVFLECVQDMDHENMFWYRQDPGLGLRLIYFSYDVKMKEKGDIPEGYSVSREKKERFSLILESASTNQTSMYLCASSLWGGGELFFGEGSRLTVL.

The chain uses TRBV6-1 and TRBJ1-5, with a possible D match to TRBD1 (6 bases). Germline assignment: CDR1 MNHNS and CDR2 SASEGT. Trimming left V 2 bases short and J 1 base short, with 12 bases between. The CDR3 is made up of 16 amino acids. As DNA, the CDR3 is TGTGCCAGCAGTGAAATCTCCCAGGGGAGCAATCAGCCCCAGCATTTT. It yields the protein CASSEISQGSNQPQHF.

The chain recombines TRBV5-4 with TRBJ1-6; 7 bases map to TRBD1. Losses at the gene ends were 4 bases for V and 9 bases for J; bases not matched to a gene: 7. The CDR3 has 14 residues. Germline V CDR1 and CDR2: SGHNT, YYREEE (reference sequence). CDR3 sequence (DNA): TGTGCCAGCAGCATGACAGGGTCGGGTTCACCCCTCCACTTT. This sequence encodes CASSMTGSGSPLHF.

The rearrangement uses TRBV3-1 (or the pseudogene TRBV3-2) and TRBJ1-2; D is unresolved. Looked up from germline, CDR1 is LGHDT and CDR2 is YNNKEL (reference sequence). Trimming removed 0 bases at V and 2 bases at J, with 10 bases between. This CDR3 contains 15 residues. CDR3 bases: TGTGCCAGCAGCCAAGACGCCAGGCACAACTATGGCTACACCTTC. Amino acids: CASSQDARHNYGYTF.

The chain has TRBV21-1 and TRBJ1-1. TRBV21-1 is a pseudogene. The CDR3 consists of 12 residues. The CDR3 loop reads CASSERRTEAFF. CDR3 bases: TGTGCCAGCAGCGAACGGAGGACTGAAGCTTTCTTT.

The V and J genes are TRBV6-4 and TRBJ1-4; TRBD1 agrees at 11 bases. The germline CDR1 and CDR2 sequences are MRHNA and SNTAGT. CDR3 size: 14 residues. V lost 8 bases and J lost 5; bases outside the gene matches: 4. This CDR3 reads CASGRTGGNEKLFF. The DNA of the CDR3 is TGTGCCAGCGGGCGGACAGGGGGCAATGAAAAACTGTTTTTT.